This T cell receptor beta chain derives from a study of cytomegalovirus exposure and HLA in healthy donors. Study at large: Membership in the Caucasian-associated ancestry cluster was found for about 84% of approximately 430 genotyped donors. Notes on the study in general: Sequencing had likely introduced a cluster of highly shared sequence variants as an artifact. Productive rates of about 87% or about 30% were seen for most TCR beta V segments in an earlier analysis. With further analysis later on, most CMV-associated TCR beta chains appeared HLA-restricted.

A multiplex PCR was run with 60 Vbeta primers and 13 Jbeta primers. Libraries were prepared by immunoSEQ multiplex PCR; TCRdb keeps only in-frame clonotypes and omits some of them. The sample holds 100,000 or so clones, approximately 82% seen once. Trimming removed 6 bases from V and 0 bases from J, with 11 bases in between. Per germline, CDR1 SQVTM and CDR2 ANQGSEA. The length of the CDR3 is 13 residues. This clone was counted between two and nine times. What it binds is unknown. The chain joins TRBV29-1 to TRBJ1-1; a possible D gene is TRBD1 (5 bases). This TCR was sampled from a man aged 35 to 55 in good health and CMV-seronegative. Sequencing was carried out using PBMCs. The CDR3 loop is CSVVDRMNTEAFF. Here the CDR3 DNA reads TGCAGCGTGGTAGACAGAATGAACACTGAAGCTTTCTTT.